This T cell receptor (beta chain) appears in the sequencing data of a study of a mutant IDH1 vaccine in newly diagnosed glioma. Overall study: Those enrolled had earlier been treated with radiotherapy, temozolomide, or both, mostly both.

Time point defined: baseline, week 1 (first vaccination visit). Specified treatment: pre-vaccination baseline after standard-of-care therapy. Donors' newly diagnosed IDH1-mutant WHO grade 3 or 4 astrocytomas lacked nuclear ATRX. This CDR3 spans 13 amino acids. The germline V gene encodes CDR1 SEHNR and CDR2 FQNEAQ (reference sequence). Trimming left V 9 bases short and J 0 bases short, with 11 bases between. The repertoire was sequenced with immunoSEQ multiplex PCR; TCRdb's copy has only in-frame clones and lacks some. The sample includes around 56,000 clones, around 90% seen only once; the top ten take roughly 2.7%. General study results and limits: Pseudoprogression appeared independent of alterations in top peripheral clonotypes. There were vaccine-induced immune responses in roughly 95% of the patients.

Notes on this clone: Its antigen is unidentified.

The sequences come from PBMCs, collected from a glioma patient treated with radiotherapy, temozolomide or both. The receptor's source is a man between 50 and 59 years old with glioma. The V and J genes are TRBV7-9 and TRBJ2-5; D tentatively reads TRBD1 or TRBD2 (5 bases each). Here the CDR3 reads CASRRGDQETQYF. In nucleotides, the CDR3 is TGTGCCAGTCGGAGAGGGGACCAAGAGACCCAGTACTTC.